The 28 T cell receptor beta chains listed next were all sequenced from one sample in a study of a mutant IDH1 vaccine in newly diagnosed glioma. These receptors lack a known antigen. Sequencing used immunoSEQ multiplex PCR; TCRdb keeps in-frame clones, though not all of them. The sample consists of roughly 52,000 clones, approximately 81% of them appearing once. Time point meaning: week 35, safety follow-up. A 20-mer mutant IDH1 peptide at 300 ug was injected subcutaneously with topical imiquimod. Sequencing used PBMCs, obtained from a glioma patient whose treatment included an IDH1 peptide vaccine. The receptors stem from a woman younger than 30 with glioma.

Concerning this clone itself: The junction and the germline gene differ at one end; a read error may be behind it. The chain carries TRBV19 and TRBJ2-1; D is perhaps TRBD1 or TRBD2 (5 bases each). Germline lookup yields CDR1 LNHDA and CDR2 SQIVND (reference sequence). The CDR3 is 15 amino acids. The CDR3 loop is CASSTNRDAYYEQFF. CDR3 nucleotide sequence: TGTGCCAGTAGTACTAACCGGGACGCCTACTATGAGCAGTTCTTC. The full variable domain, in which reference TRBV19 and TRBJ2-1 provide the parts outside the CDR3, is DGGITQSPKYLFRKEGQNVTLSCEQNLNHDAMYWYRQDPGQGLRLIYYSQIVNDFQKGDIAEGYSVSREKKESFPLTVTSAQKNPTAFYLCASSTNRDAYYEQFFGPGTRLTVL.

The chain employs TRBV11-2 and TRBJ2-7; 7 bases map to TRBD1. Germline CDR1 is SGHAT and CDR2 is FQNNGV. There are 13 residues in the CDR3. The ends lost 10 bases at V and 0 bases at J; junction bases unmatched: 6. The CDR3 reads CATMGQISYEQYF. The CDR3 DNA follows: TGTGCCACCATGGGACAGATCTCCTACGAGCAGTACTTC. Full variable domain (rest looked up from reference TRBV11-2 and TRBJ2-7): EAGVAQSPRYKIIEKRQSVAFWCNPISGHATLYWYQQILGQGPKLLIQFQNNGVVDDSQLPKDRFSAERLKGVDSTLKIQPAKLEDSAVYLCATMGQISYEQYFGPGTRLTVT.

The chain couples TRBV6-1 to TRBJ2-7; 10 bases agree with TRBD1. The CDR3 extends over 12 amino acids. Germline values: CDR1 MNHNS, CDR2 SASEGT. V shed 10 bases, J shed 4 bases, and the junction held 4 bases outside the gene matches. CDR3 nucleotide sequence: TGTGCCACCGGGACAGGGGTTTACGAGCAGTACTTC. Translated, it gives CATGTGVYEQYF.

This clone showed up just once. The chain has TRBV27 and TRBJ2-7; TRBD2 matches at 8 bases. With V trimmed by 5 bases and J by 3 bases, 9 bases remained unmatched. CDR1 and CDR2 from the germline V gene are MNHEY and SMNVEV (reference sequence). This CDR3 spans 15 amino acids. For the CDR3, the DNA is TGTGCCAGCAGTCCCGGGGGGGCAGCGGGCTACGAGCAGTACTTC. The encoded protein is CASSPGGAAGYEQYF.

Details on this clone: The junction shows a germline mismatch at one end, possibly a read error. This chain connects TRBV14 to TRBJ1-2; D is unclear. Germline V lookup: CDR1 SGHDN, CDR2 FVKESK. CDR3 length equals 13 residues. The CDR3 nucleotides are TGTGCCAGCAGCGAAGAGACGTGGTATGGCTACACCTTC. As protein: CASSEETWYGYTF.

This clone turned up a few times. The chain combines TRBV7-2 with TRBJ1-2; tentatively, D is TRBD1 (6 bases). There are 15 residues in the CDR3. V was trimmed by 0 bases and J by 3 bases, leaving 11 bases between them. The V gene's germline CDR1 is SGHTA and CDR2 FQGNSA. CDR3 region: CASSLALQGYYGYTF. In DNA, the CDR3 is TGTGCCAGCAGCTTAGCCCTACAGGGTTACTATGGCTACACCTTC.

This chain connects TRBV4-2 to TRBJ1-5, with D possibly TRBD1 on 5 matching bases. CDR1 and CDR2 (germline): LGHNA, YNFKEQ. V was shortened by 4 bases and J by 3 bases, with 7 bases between the two germline ends. The CDR3 has 13 residues. The CDR3 loop reads CASSRDPNQPQHF. In DNA form, the CDR3 reads TGTGCCAGCAGCCGGGACCCCAATCAGCCCCAGCATTTT.

This chain connects TRBV21-1 to TRBJ1-1. TRBV21-1 corresponds to a pseudogene. The CDR3 is made up of 14 amino acids. The CDR3 DNA reads TGTGCCAGCAGCCCCCAGGGGAGGGCCCTGGGAGCTTTCTTT. Encoded protein: CASSPQGRALGAFF.

The rearrangement links TRBV19 to TRBJ2-3; no clear D gene. Germline CDR1 LNHDA, CDR2 SQIVND (reference sequence). This CDR3 comprises 13 residues. V was shortened by 2 bases and J by 6 bases, with 9 bases between the two germline ends. DNA of the CDR3: TGTGCCAGTAGTATAAGCACCCTGGATACGCAGTATTTT. Its translation is CASSISTLDTQYF.

The chain has TRBV21-1 and TRBJ1-5. TRBV21-1 is shown as a pseudogene. This CDR3 contains 22 residues. The CDR3 sequence is CASSKSRVESGFGPGGNQPQHF. CDR3 nucleotide sequence: TGTGCCAGCAGCAAATCGCGGGTTGAATCAGGGTTTGGACCAGGAGGCAATCAGCCCCAGCATTTT.

CDR3 in DNA: TGTGCCAGCAGCCATCAAGGGACAGGGGGCTATGGCTACACCTTC. It translates to CASSHQGTGGYGYTF. The rearrangement uses TRBV14 and TRBJ1-2; 11 bases are shared with TRBD1. CDR3 length equals 15 residues. V gave up 3 bases and J gave up 4 bases; unmatched junction bases: 4. CDR1 SGHDN and CDR2 FVKESK come from the germline V gene.

This clone was counted a few times. The chain has TRBV19 and TRBJ1-1; D remains unclear. Germline V gene lookup returns CDR1 LNHDA and CDR2 SQIVND (reference sequence). The CDR3 is 15 amino acids. Trimming pared 10 bases from V and 1 base from J, leaving 19 bases between. The CDR3 nucleotides read TGTGCCACCATCCCTGGACTTTTATGGAACACTGAAGCTTTCTTT. Translation gives CATIPGLLWNTEAFF. Combining the CDR3 with reference TRBV19 and TRBJ1-1 gives the whole variable domain DGGITQSPKYLFRKEGQNVTLSCEQNLNHDAMYWYRQDPGQGLRLIYYSQIVNDFQKGDIAEGYSVSREKKESFPLTVTSAQKNPTAFYLCATIPGLLWNTEAFFGQGTRLTVV.

The chain is built from TRBV28 and TRBJ1-1; D gene uncertain. Germline lookup yields CDR1 MDHEN and CDR2 SYDVKM. The ends were cut back, 6 bases at V and 1 base at J, with 21 bases in the middle. The CDR3 sequence is 17 residues long. The CDR3 bases are TGTGCCAGCAGATCCGCGGGCCTTTCCGGGTGGAACACTGAAGCTTTCTTT. It translates to CASRSAGLSGWNTEAFF.

This clone was seen a handful of times. The rearrangement uses TRBV7-2 and TRBJ1-1; 9 positions match TRBD1. V shed 5 bases and J 4 bases; nucleotides not matched to a gene: 8. CDR1 and CDR2 (germline): SGHTA, FQGNSA. This CDR3 spans 15 amino acids. CDR3 sequence reads: CASSPDRGRGTEAFF. The CDR3 DNA reads TGTGCCAGCAGCCCGGACAGGGGACGAGGCACTGAAGCTTTCTTT.

The chain is built from TRBV6-5 and TRBJ1-4; 9 positions match TRBD1. With 0 bases clipped from V and 8 bases from J, the junction kept 4 bases outside the gene matches. Germline CDR1 MNHEY, CDR2 SVGAGI. There are 15 residues in the CDR3. This chain's CDR3 is CASSYSGQGKEKLFF. The DNA for the CDR3 is TGTGCCAGCAGTTACTCCGGACAGGGGAAGGAAAAACTGTTTTTT.

CDR3 protein: CATSGRRGSREAFF. The CDR3 coding sequence is TGTGCCACCAGCGGCAGGCGGGGTTCTCGTGAAGCTTTCTTT. The rearrangement joins TRBV15 to TRBJ1-1, with D hard to call. The germline V gene has CDR1 LNHNV and CDR2 YYDKDF (reference sequence). V was clipped by 5 bases and J by 7 bases, with 17 bases between them. This CDR3 has 14 residues.

CDR3 amino acids: CASSRVTGANVLTF. In DNA form, the CDR3 reads TGTGCCAGCAGTAGGGTGACTGGGGCCAACGTCCTGACTTTC. V gene TRBV6-1 combines with J gene TRBJ2-6; no reliable D call. Germline CDR1 is MNHNS and CDR2 is SASEGT. The ends were cut back, 5 bases at V and 2 bases at J, with 7 bases in the middle. The CDR3 runs to 14 residues.

The chain is built from TRBV14 and TRBJ2-1, with 7 positions matching TRBD1. Trimming took 4 bases from V and 6 from J; bases not matched to a gene: 12. Germline CDR1 is SGHDN and CDR2 is FVKESK. This CDR3 has 16 residues. CDR3 nucleotide sequence: TGTGCCAGCAGCCTTTGGACAGGAGGAGGTCCCAATGAGCAGTTCTTC. It specifies CASSLWTGGGPNEQFF.

This clone showed up just a few times. The chain couples TRBV14 to TRBJ2-1, with D unclear. With 5 bases removed from V and 5 bases from J, the gap between germline ends came to 10 bases. The CDR3 totals 13 residues. Germline lookup yields CDR1 SGHDN and CDR2 FVKESK. CDR3 bases: TGTGCCAGCAGCGTACGGCCAAACAATGAGCAGTTCTTC. Amino acid sequence: CASSVRPNNEQFF.

In DNA form, the CDR3 reads TGTGCCAGCAGTGAAAGGGGGCATCAGCCCCAGCATTTT. It codes for CASSERGHQPQHF. The V and J genes are TRBV6-1 and TRBJ1-5, with 7 bases that match TRBD1. V lost 2 bases and J lost 5; bases outside the gene matches: 0. The germline V gene has CDR1 MNHNS and CDR2 SASEGT. The CDR3 is 13 residues long.

This clone was counted between two and nine times. The chain carries TRBV10-3 and TRBJ1-1, with a possible D match to TRBD1 (5 bases). The CDR3 loop spans 13 amino acids. Trimming took off 3 bases at V and 5 bases at J, with 10 bases between the two ends. The germline gives CDR1 ENHRY, CDR2 SYGVKD. The CDR3 region has the DNA TGTGCCATCAGTGATCGGGGGATAACTGAAGCTTTCTTT. Translated, it gives CAISDRGITEAFF.

The rearrangement joins TRBV28 to TRBJ2-7, with D possibly being TRBD2 (6 bases). Germline-derived CDR1 and CDR2 are MDHEN and SYDVKM. The CDR3 runs 14 residues. Deletions cut 8 bases from V and 7 bases from J, with 21 bases between. CDR3 sequence reads: CASYPGGTLEEQYF. Written as DNA, the CDR3 is TGTGCCAGCTATCCCGGGGGAACTCTCGAGGAGCAGTACTTC.

The rearrangement links TRBV27 to TRBJ1-1; D is ambiguous. This CDR3 has 15 residues. Deletions cut 5 bases from V and 1 base from J, with 14 bases between. Germline CDR1 reads MNHEY; CDR2 reads SMNVEV (reference sequence). CDR3 DNA: TGTGCCAGCAGTCCGACACCACCTGGGAACACTGAAGCTTTCTTT. Translated: CASSPTPPGNTEAFF.

As concerns this clone: Sequence at one end of the junction differs from germline and may be a read error. The chain has TRBV2 and TRBJ1-2; 10 bases are shared with TRBD1. CDR3 length: 12 amino acids. The germline V gene encodes CDR1 SNHLY and CDR2 FYNNEI. For the CDR3, the DNA is TGTGCCAGCAGTGGACAGGGGGCGGTTTTAGCCTTC. Protein sequence: CASSGQGAVLAF.

This chain links TRBV10-3 with TRBJ2-7; TRBD1 is a possible D gene (6 bases). Germline CDR1 ENHRY, CDR2 SYGVKD. CDR3 length equals 12 residues. The V gene lost 3 bases and the J gene lost 7 bases, with 10 bases spanning the gap. The CDR3 nucleotides read TGTGCCATCAGTGACCTTGGACAGGAGCAGTACTTC. This translates into CAISDLGQEQYF.

The genes are TRBV11-3 and TRBJ2-1, with TRBD2 matching over 7 bases. Trimming at V came to 6 bases and at J to 10 bases, leaving 6 bases not matched to a gene. CDR3 length: 12 residues. Per the germline V gene, CDR1 is SGHNT and CDR2 is YENEEA. CDR3 in DNA: TGTGCCAGCAGGGGAGGGCAATGGGAGCAGTTCTTC. It encodes CASRGGQWEQFF.

In this sample, this clone turned up a few times. The gene calls are TRBV10-1 and TRBJ1-1; a possible D gene is TRBD1 (5 bases). This CDR3 is 14 amino acids long. V shed 4 bases and J shed 4 bases, with 13 bases lying between them. Germline V gene data show CDR1 as WNHNN and CDR2 as SYGVQD (reference sequence). The CDR3: CASSGPGVGTEAFF. For the CDR3, the DNA is TGCGCCAGCAGTGGTCCGGGGGTGGGCACTGAAGCTTTCTTT.

The chain has TRBV4-3 and TRBJ2-3, with 11 bases aligning to TRBD2. V dropped 5 bases and J dropped 1; count of bases not matched to a gene: 2. The CDR3 extends over 15 amino acids. Germline V gene lookup returns CDR1 LGHNA and CDR2 YSLEER. The CDR3 DNA follows: TGCGCCAGCAGCACACTAGCGGGGGGCACAGATACGCAGTATTTT. This encodes CASSTLAGGTDTQYF.